These 9 T cell receptor beta chains came from one sample sequenced in a study of cytomegalovirus exposure and HLA in healthy donors. The assay was immunoSEQ multiplex PCR, and TCRdb's table has in-frame clones only and misses some. Among about 130,000 clones listed, around 94% were seen once. Sequenced sample: PBMCs. These receptors were obtained from a woman under 30 in good health and CMV-seronegative.

This clone has only one observation. The V and J genes are TRBV27 and TRBJ1-5, with 11 bases lining up with TRBD1. V shed 6 bases and J 6 bases; nucleotides not matched to a gene: 7. Germline V CDR1 and CDR2: MNHEY, SMNVEV (reference sequence). The CDR3 has 15 amino acids. CDR3 sequence reads: CASRRGQGATQPQHF. The CDR3, as DNA: TGTGCCAGCAGAAGAGGACAGGGGGCAACTCAGCCCCAGCATTTT.

The chain couples TRBV5-1 to TRBJ2-7; no reliable D call. CDR3 length: 14 amino acids. Trimming cost V 0 bases and J 2 bases, with 9 bases left between them. CDR1 and CDR2 from the germline V gene are SGHRS and YFSETQ. The CDR3 sequence: CASSLDPQTYEQYF. The CDR3 DNA follows: TGCGCCAGCAGCTTGGATCCGCAGACCTACGAGCAGTACTTC. Full variable domain (outside the CDR3, taken from reference TRBV5-1 and TRBJ2-7): KAGVTQTPRYLIKTRGQQVTLSCSPISGHRSVSWYQQTPGQGLQFLFEYFSETQRNKGNFPGRFSGRQFSNSRSEMNVSTLELGDSALYLCASSLDPQTYEQYFGPGTRLTVT.

This clone was recorded once. The CDR3 loop reads CASSSGGRSEAFF. CDR3 in DNA: TGTGCCAGCAGCTCTGGAGGCAGGTCCGAAGCTTTCTTT. The V gene is TRBV5-4, the J gene TRBJ1-1; D unresolved. The CDR3 covers 13 residues. Germline values: CDR1 SGHNT, CDR2 YYREEE (reference sequence). Trimming pared 3 bases from V and 8 bases from J, leaving 14 bases between.

The CDR3 here is CASSPPSGQASYEQYF. The DNA of the CDR3 is TGTGCCAGCAGCCCCCCTTCGGGACAGGCCTCCTACGAGCAGTACTTC. This chain uses TRBV7-9 with TRBJ2-7; 8 bases map to TRBD1. The J segment lost 0 bases and the V segment lost 5 bases, leaving 9 bases of the junction unmatched. CDR3 size: 16 residues. From germline, CDR1 is SEHNR and CDR2 FQNEAQ (reference sequence). Full variable domain (remainder filled in from reference TRBV7-9 and TRBJ2-7): DTGVSQNPRHKITKRGQNVTFRCDPISEHNRLYWYRQTLGQGPEFLTYFQNEAQLEKSRLLSDRFSAERPKGSFSTLEIQRTEQGDSAMYLCASSPPSGQASYEQYFGPGTRLTVT.

V usage is TRBV5-1 and J usage is TRBJ2-3; TRBD2 agrees at 9 bases. This CDR3 has 15 amino acids. Germline CDR1 is SGHRS and CDR2 is YFSETQ. J gave up 5 bases and V 1 base, and 5 bases lay outside the gene matches. The CDR3: CASSLTSGYQDTQYF. CDR3 nucleotide sequence: TGCGCCAGCAGCTTGACTAGCGGGTATCAAGATACGCAGTATTTT.

The chain combines TRBV30 with TRBJ2-5; unclear D gene. Trimming took 2 bases from V and 2 from J, leaving 6 bases between them. CDR3 length equals 12 residues. CDR1 is GTSNPN and CDR2 is SVGIG in the germline V gene (reference sequence). CDR3 sequence (DNA): TGTGCCTGGAGTATAGTTCAAGAGACCCAGTACTTC. This encodes CAWSIVQETQYF.

To note about this clone: At one of its ends the junction is not consistent with the germline gene, which may arise from a read error. The chain couples TRBV4-1 to TRBJ1-4, with TRBD1 identical over 8 bases. The CDR3 runs to 12 residues. The germline V gene encodes CDR1 MGHRA and CDR2 YSYEKL. The CDR3 is CASSQGLGQEVF. CDR3 coding DNA: TGCGCCAGCAGCCAAGGTCTGGGACAGGAGGTTTTT.

The chain uses TRBV10-3 and TRBJ1-5; maybe TRBD1 (5 bases). CDR1 ENHRY and CDR2 SYGVKD come from the germline V gene. This CDR3 spans 15 amino acids. Trimming took off 3 bases at V and 3 bases at J, with 12 bases between the two ends. CDR3 sequence: CAISERGGTNQPQHF. DNA for the CDR3: TGTGCCATCAGTGAAAGGGGAGGCACCAATCAGCCCCAGCATTTT.

The chain recombines TRBV7-9 with TRBJ2-7, with 7 bases aligning to TRBD1. The germline gives CDR1 SEHNR, CDR2 FQNEAQ (reference sequence). The CDR3 is made up of 16 amino acids. V lost 5 bases to trimming and J lost 2 bases; unmatched junction nucleotides: 12. CDR3 protein: CASSPLRDSLTYEQYF. In DNA form, the CDR3 reads TGTGCCAGCAGCCCCCTCCGGGACAGCCTTACCTACGAGCAGTACTTC.